Given below is one T cell receptor (beta chain) in context. CDR3 length: 13 residues. The J segment lost 7 bases and the V segment lost 6 bases, leaving 7 bases of the junction unmatched. Germline CDR1 is MNHEY and CDR2 is SVGAGI. These data come from a study of PD-L1 blockade in urothelial cancer. Study-wide context: In the patient group, about 85% of the roughly 30 were males with bladder-origin urothelial cancer. Across blood samples, T cells had a median count of about 150,000.

In each PCR, synthetic TCR analog templates were spiked in. Using immunoSEQ multiplex PCR, the repertoire was profiled, and TCRdb retains in-frame clones only, with some absent. The sample includes over 20,000 clones, 70% to 90% of them seen just once. This TCR derives from a man in his 60s with urothelial cancer. This sample comprised PBMCs, obtained around atezolizumab (anti-PD-L1) treatment. The V call is TRBV6-5, the J call TRBJ2-5, with 8 bases fitting TRBD1. CDR3 residues: CASSLGQGATQYF. The CDR3 DNA reads TGTGCCAGCAGCCTTGGACAGGGCGCGACCCAGTACTTC.